A single sample gave rise to the 30 T cell receptor beta chains below, sequenced in a study of blood T cell repertoires in COVID-19. Profiled with immunoSEQ multiplex PCR; TCRdb holds only in-frame clones, not every one. The sample holds about 300,000 clones, more than 70% seen once. Specimen: peripheral blood. These receptors all stem from a woman between 50 and 59 years old with acute or convalescent COVID-19.

The genes are TRBV10-3 and TRBJ1-1, with 7 bases fitting TRBD1. Germline CDR1 and CDR2: ENHRY and SYGVKD. CDR3 length equals 14 residues. The V gene end was trimmed by 3 bases and the J gene end by 1 base; junction bases not matched to a gene: 2. The CDR3 protein is CAISEGQANTEAFF. The CDR3 bases are TGTGCCATCAGTGAAGGACAGGCGAACACTGAAGCTTTCTTT.

V gene TRBV27 combines with J gene TRBJ2-7, with 9 positions matching TRBD1. This CDR3 contains 14 residues. Trimming at V came to 4 bases and at J to 7 bases, leaving 8 bases not matched to a gene. The germline CDR1 and CDR2 sequences are MNHEY and SMNVEV (reference sequence). The CDR3 spells CASSSGQGPREQYF. The CDR3 DNA sequence: TGTGCCAGCAGTTCTGGACAGGGGCCGAGGGAGCAGTACTTC.

This chain joins TRBV1 and TRBJ2-1; TRBD2 is taken as the D call from the table, unchecked against the DNA. TRBV1 is noted as a pseudogene. The CDR3 is 17 amino acids. CDR3 nucleotides: TGCACCAGCAGGGGCATTGGAGCGGGAGGGCCCTACAATGAGCAGTTCTTC. This gives the protein CTSRGIGAGGPYNEQFF.

The V call is TRBV28, the J call TRBJ2-7, with 12 bases identical to TRBD2. Looked up from germline, CDR1 is MDHEN and CDR2 is SYDVKM. Trimming cost V 6 bases and J 3 bases; bases outside gene matches: 9. This CDR3 has 16 residues. CDR3: CASSTTSGSSFYEQYF. The CDR3 region has the DNA TGTGCCAGCAGCACGACTAGCGGGAGTTCTTTCTACGAGCAGTACTTC.

CDR3 in DNA: TGTGCCAGCAGCCGTGTAGGAGACAGTTCTCTTAGGGCTTTCTTT. Encoded protein: CASSRVGDSSLRAFF. This sequence joins TRBV3-1 (or the pseudogene TRBV3-2) and TRBJ1-1; perhaps TRBD1 as D (5 bases). The V end was cut by 4 bases, the J end by 11 bases, with 23 bases between. CDR3 length equals 15 residues. Germline V lookup: CDR1 LGHDT, CDR2 YNNKEL (reference sequence).

This clone was counted once. The V call is TRBV30, the J call TRBJ2-4; 8 positions match TRBD2. This CDR3 has 16 residues. In germline, CDR1 is GTSNPN, CDR2 SVGIG (reference sequence). V lost 3 bases and J lost 8; bases outside the gene matches: 15. The CDR3 bases are TGTGCCTGGAGCCCTCTCTCGAGCGGGAGTCGGTACATTCAGTACTTC. Its translation: CAWSPLSSGSRYIQYF.

This clone showed up just a few times. The chain links TRBV7-8 to TRBJ1-2; D ambiguous. V lost 1 base, J lost 4 bases, and 7 bases lay in between. The CDR3 extends over 13 amino acids. Germline CDR1 and CDR2: SGHVS and FQNEAQ. The CDR3 DNA sequence: TGTGCCAGCAGCTTAGGGGGAGGCTATGGCTACACCTTC. It is translated as CASSLGGGYGYTF.

This chain connects TRBV28 to TRBJ2-3; D is possibly TRBD2 (5 bases). The CDR3 is 15 residues long. CDR1 is MDHEN and CDR2 is SYDVKM in the germline V gene. With 3 bases removed from V and 1 base from J, the gap between germline ends came to 11 bases. The DNA of the CDR3 is TGTGCCAGCAGTTTGACCCGGGATGGCACAGATACGCAGTATTTT. This encodes CASSLTRDGTDTQYF.

The V gene is TRBV10-3, the J gene TRBJ2-7; a possible D gene is TRBD1 (6 bases). This CDR3 is 15 amino acids long. The germline CDR1 and CDR2 sequences are ENHRY and SYGVKD. Trimming took 3 bases from V and 3 from J, leaving 15 bases between them. The DNA of the CDR3 is TGTGCCATCAGTGACTTCACAGGGTCCTACTACGAGCAGTACTTC. Protein: CAISDFTGSYYEQYF.

The chain joins TRBV5-1 to TRBJ2-7; TRBD2 matches 12 bases. This CDR3 is built from 18 residues. V lost 2 bases to trimming and J lost 6 bases; unmatched junction nucleotides: 15. The germline CDR1 and CDR2 sequences are SGHRS and YFSETQ. The CDR3 coding sequence is TGCGCCAGCAGCTTAACAACTAGCGGGAGGCCAGTTCTCTCCGAGCAGTACTTC. Translated: CASSLTTSGRPVLSEQYF. Variable domain in full (rest from reference TRBV5-1 and TRBJ2-7): KAGVTQTPRYLIKTRGQQVTLSCSPISGHRSVSWYQQTPGQGLQFLFEYFSETQRNKGNFPGRFSGRQFSNSRSEMNVSTLELGDSALYLCASSLTTSGRPVLSEQYFGPGTRLTVT.

The rearrangement joins TRBV19 to TRBJ2-1; 11 bases are shared with TRBD2. CDR1 and CDR2 from the germline V gene are LNHDA and SQIVND (reference sequence). V was pared by 3 bases and J by 7 bases, with 5 bases of the junction left unmatched. The CDR3 is 15 residues long. The CDR3 region is CASSIPLAGGNEQFF. In DNA, the CDR3 is TGTGCCAGTAGTATTCCGCTAGCGGGAGGAAATGAGCAGTTCTTC.

This chain uses TRBV27 with TRBJ2-1; the match to TRBD2 covers 10 bases. V was pared by 4 bases and J by 4 bases, with 13 bases of the junction left unmatched. In germline, CDR1 is MNHEY, CDR2 SMNVEV (reference sequence). The length of the CDR3 is 18 residues. The CDR3, as DNA: TGTGCCAGCAGTTCCTCGACTAGTAGCGGGAGGACTTACAATGAGCAGTTCTTC. This gives the protein CASSSSTSSGRTYNEQFF.

The genes are TRBV5-8 and TRBJ2-1, with 7 bases fitting TRBD2. With 2 bases clipped from V and 9 bases from J, the junction kept 11 bases outside the gene matches. There are 15 residues in the CDR3. The V gene's germline CDR1 is SGHTS and CDR2 YDEGEE. The DNA for the CDR3 is TGTGCCAGCAGCTTCCTTGGCGTTAGCGGGTTTGAGCAGTTCTTC. It translates to CASSFLGVSGFEQFF.

The chain carries TRBV3-1 (or the pseudogene TRBV3-2) and TRBJ2-7, with D perhaps TRBD2 (5 bases). The length of the CDR3 is 15 residues. Germline-derived CDR1 and CDR2 are LGHDT and YNNKEL (reference sequence). V was shortened by 1 base and J by 4 bases, with 14 bases between the two germline ends. The CDR3 here is CASSQVKLATYEQYF. The CDR3 nucleotides are TGTGCCAGCAGCCAAGTAAAGCTAGCTACGTACGAGCAGTACTTC.

The gene calls are TRBV19 and TRBJ1-2; TRBD1 aligns across 10 bases. The V and J ends lost 11 bases and 7 bases, in that order; junction bases with no gene match: 10. The V gene's germline CDR1 is LNHDA and CDR2 SQIVND (reference sequence). The CDR3 totals 13 residues. CDR3 sequence reads: CACSLTGGSGYTF. The DNA for the CDR3 is TGTGCCTGCTCCTTGACAGGGGGCAGTGGCTACACCTTC.

This chain joins TRBV9 and TRBJ2-1; TRBD2 matches 11 bases. This CDR3 has 18 residues. The J segment lost 4 bases and the V segment lost 0 bases, leaving 9 bases of the junction unmatched. The germline V gene has CDR1 SGDLS and CDR2 YYNGEE. CDR3 bases: TGTGCCAGCAGCGTAGGCCCCACTAGCGGGAGCGGGTACAATGAGCAGTTCTTC. Translation: CASSVGPTSGSGYNEQFF.

The rearrangement uses TRBV7-2 and TRBJ1-1; D is possibly TRBD1 (6 bases). The CDR3 contains 13 residues. With 5 bases removed from V and 1 base from J, the gap between germline ends came to 8 bases. CDR1 and CDR2 from the germline V gene are SGHTA and FQGNSA. CDR3 protein: CASSTQGNTEAFF. For the CDR3, the DNA is TGTGCCAGCAGCACACAGGGGAACACTGAAGCTTTCTTT.

This chain uses TRBV5-1 with TRBJ1-1; weak D call: TRBD1 (5 bases). Germline lookup yields CDR1 SGHRS and CDR2 YFSETQ. Trimming took off 2 bases at V and 6 bases at J, with 11 bases between the two ends. This CDR3 contains 13 residues. The CDR3 loop is CASSLPPGAEAFF. CDR3 nucleotides: TGCGCCAGCAGCTTACCCCCGGGGGCTGAAGCTTTCTTT.

The chain carries TRBV29-1 and TRBJ2-7; tentative D call: TRBD2 (7 bases). Germline CDR1 SQVTM, CDR2 ANQGSEA. V was cut by 1 base and J by 0 bases, with 16 bases left in between. CDR3 length: 16 residues. The CDR3 coding sequence is TGCAGCGTTGAAGGGTTGGGGGGGCTCCGCTCCTACGAGCAGTACTTC. Translating gives CSVEGLGGLRSYEQYF.

The genes are TRBV19 and TRBJ1-1; D unclear. The V and J ends lost 3 bases and 0 bases respectively, with 8 bases between them. The V gene's germline CDR1 is LNHDA and CDR2 SQIVND (reference sequence). This CDR3 region has 14 residues. The CDR3 DNA is TGTGCCAGTAGTATCGGGGTTTTGAACACTGAAGCTTTCTTT. Its translation: CASSIGVLNTEAFF.

This clone has more than one count but fewer than ten. The V call is TRBV28, the J call TRBJ2-7; TRBD2 matches 10 bases. Germline V gene data show CDR1 as MDHEN and CDR2 as SYDVKM. Trimming cost V 2 bases and J 3 bases; bases outside gene matches: 4. The CDR3 sequence is 15 residues long. In DNA form, the CDR3 reads TGTGCCAGCAGTTTAAAGGCTAGCGGGAGCTACGAGCAGTACTTC. This gives the protein CASSLKASGSYEQYF.

The count of this clone is one. This chain connects TRBV29-1 to TRBJ2-7; D is perhaps TRBD2 (7 bases). The germline gives CDR1 SQVTM, CDR2 ANQGSEA. Trimming took 6 bases from V and 4 from J, leaving 16 bases between them. The CDR3 has 13 residues. CDR3 nucleotides: TGCAGCGTGGAACAGGGCGGGAGTTACGAGCAGTACTTC. Translating it yields CSVEQGGSYEQYF.

V usage is TRBV7-9 and J usage is TRBJ1-2; D may be TRBD1 (6 bases). From germline, CDR1 is SEHNR and CDR2 FQNEAQ (reference sequence). The CDR3 runs to 16 residues. The ends were cut back, 1 base at V and 3 bases at J, with 15 bases in the middle. The CDR3 loop reads CASSLGRGGDYYGYTF. The CDR3 DNA follows: TGTGCCAGCAGCTTAGGACGGGGGGGCGACTACTATGGCTACACCTTC. Full variable domain (outside the CDR3, taken from reference TRBV7-9 and TRBJ1-2): DTGVSQNPRHKITKRGQNVTFRCDPISEHNRLYWYRQTLGQGPEFLTYFQNEAQLEKSRLLSDRFSAERPKGSFSTLEIQRTEQGDSAMYLCASSLGRGGDYYGYTFGSGTRLTVV.

The chain is built from TRBV19 and TRBJ2-1; the match to TRBD2 covers 13 bases. CDR3 length equals 17 residues. Germline V lookup: CDR1 LNHDA, CDR2 SQIVND (reference sequence). J was trimmed by 4 bases and V by 1 base; bases with no gene match: 4. CDR3 DNA: TGTGCCAGTAGTATAGGGACTAGCGGGAGATCGTACAATGAGCAGTTCTTC. Translating gives CASSIGTSGRSYNEQFF.

This chain links TRBV7-8 with TRBJ2-3; D not resolved. Deletions cut 4 bases from V and 2 bases from J, with 7 bases between. The CDR3 has 13 amino acids. Germline CDR1 is SGHVS and CDR2 is FQNEAQ. CDR3 in amino acids: CASSYIYTDTQYF. The CDR3, as DNA: TGTGCCAGCAGCTATATCTACACAGATACGCAGTATTTT.

This sequence joins TRBV7-6 and TRBJ1-4; a weak D match, TRBD1 (5 bases). CDR1 is SGHVS, CDR2 FNYEAQ, per germline. Trimming shortened V by 6 bases and J by 5 bases, and 16 bases separated the two germline ends. There are 15 residues in the CDR3. The CDR3 DNA follows: TGTGCCAGCAGTCGTGACAGTGCGAGGAATGAAAAACTGTTTTTT. This gives the protein CASSRDSARNEKLFF. The full variable domain, rest sourced from reference TRBV7-6 and TRBJ1-4, is GAGVSQSPRYKVTKRGQDVALRCDPISGHVSLYWYRQALGQGPEFLTYFNYEAQQDKSGLPNDRFSAERPEGSISTLTIQRTEQRDSAMYRCASSRDSARNEKLFFGSGTQLSVL.

This chain links TRBV19 with TRBJ2-1; 7 bases match TRBD1. Germline loops: CDR1 LNHDA, CDR2 SQIVND (reference sequence). The CDR3 consists of 15 residues. The J segment lost 6 bases and the V segment lost 5 bases, leaving 10 bases of the junction unmatched. The chain's CDR3 is CASSATGPRVNEQFF. The CDR3 bases are TGTGCCAGTAGTGCGACAGGGCCCAGGGTCAATGAGCAGTTCTTC.

The V gene is TRBV28, the J gene TRBJ2-5; possible D gene TRBD2, 6 bases. Germline CDR1 is MDHEN and CDR2 is SYDVKM. V dropped 3 bases and J dropped 1 base, with 9 bases sitting between them. CDR3 length: 14 residues. The CDR3 reads CASSFRGTQETQYF. For the CDR3, the DNA is TGTGCCAGCAGTTTCCGGGGGACCCAAGAGACCCAGTACTTC.

The V gene is TRBV30, the J gene TRBJ2-1; 16 bases line up with TRBD2. This CDR3 region has 12 residues. After removal of 5 bases from V and 14 bases from J, the junction contained 3 bases not matched to a gene. Looked up from germline, CDR1 is GTSNPN and CDR2 is SVGIG (reference sequence). Here the CDR3 DNA reads TGTGCCTGGGCGGGACTAGCGGGAGGGGAGTTCTTC. It translates to CAWAGLAGGEFF.

J is TRBJ2-3 and V is TRBV15, with 7 bases matching TRBD1. The CDR3 runs 15 residues. Germline loops: CDR1 LNHNV, CDR2 YYDKDF (reference sequence). J lost 0 bases, V lost 4 bases, and 4 bases had no gene match. DNA for the CDR3: TGTGCCACCAGCAAACAGGGGCTCAGCACAGATACGCAGTATTTT. Translating gives CATSKQGLSTDTQYF. The entire variable domain, with the rest obtained from reference TRBV15 and TRBJ2-3, is as follows: DAMVIQNPRYQVTQFGKPVTLSCSQTLNHNVMYWYQQKSSQAPKLLFHYYDKDFNNEADTPDNFQSRRPNTSFCFLDIRSPGLGDTAMYLCATSKQGLSTDTQYFGPGTRLTVL.